This is a list of T cell receptor beta chains from one sample in a study of T cells in Graves' hyperthyroidism and ophthalmopathy. TCRdb recomputed calls from the multiplex PCR reads with MiXCR, one row per CDR3 protein. The repertoire holds some 690,000 distinct CDR3 sequences, around 16% seen once, with 15% in the top ten. The specimen sequenced was blood. All receptors come from a man between 50 and 59 years old with Graves' hyperthyroidism. Both conserved end residues are part of each CDR3. The D gene is left open where the match is weak. Part of the rows lack a size; the others show once, few, many or a class for expanded clones.

D gene | J gene | clone size | V gene | CDR3 DNA | CDR3 protein
- | TRBJ1-5 | - | TRBV6-6 | TGTGCCAGCAGTTACTCGGCGCAGTACAATCAGCCCCAGCATTTT | CASSYSAQYNQPQHF
- | TRBJ2-7 | many | TRBV28 | TGTGCCAGCAGGAGGACAGCTGAAGTCTACGAGCAGTACTTC | CASRRTAEVYEQYF
TRBD2 | TRBJ2-1 | many | TRBV6-2/TRBV6-3 | TGTGCCAGCAGATCTAGCGGGGACAATGAGCAGTTCTTC | CASRSSGDNEQFF
- | TRBJ2-1 | few | TRBV5-5 | TGTGCCAGCAGCCCGGGAACAGGGCGGAATGAGCAGTTCTTC | CASSPGTGRNEQFF
TRBD2 | TRBJ2-3 | few | TRBV30 | TGTGCCTGGAGACCAGCGGGGTCTACAGATACGCAGTATTTT | CAWRPAGSTDTQYF
- | TRBJ2-7 | - | TRBV18 | TGTGCCAGCTCACCCCCGACTGGCGAGCAGTACTTC | CASSPPTGEQYF
- | TRBJ1-1 | - | TRBV2 | TGTGCCAGCAACTTAGAACAGCTGAACACTGAAGCTTTCTTT | CASNLEQLNTEAFF
- | TRBJ2-5 | many | TRBV20-1 | TGCAGTGCTAGACGAGTGCACCAAGAGACCCAGTACTTC | CSARRVHQETQYF
TRBD2 | TRBJ2-2 | few | TRBV3-1 | TGTGCCAGCAGCCCGACTAGCGGGAGAGCTCACGGGGAGCTGTTTTTT | CASSPTSGRAHGELFF
- | TRBJ1-2 | many | TRBV28 | TGTGCCAGCATCTCCGGGCAAGATCGCTATGGCTACACCTTC | CASISGQDRYGYTF
TRBD2 | TRBJ2-2 | few | TRBV3-1 | TGTGCCAGCAGCCAACTAGCGGGAGGGTTTGGCGGGGAGCTGTTTTTT | CASSQLAGGFGGELFF
- | TRBJ2-7 | few | TRBV27 | TGTGCCAGCAGTTTATCGGCGGTACCCTACGAGCAGTACTTC | CASSLSAVPYEQYF
TRBD1 | TRBJ1-5 | once | TRBV6-1 | TGTGCCAGCAACGTCAGGGGGCACAATCAGCCCCAGCATTTT | CASNVRGHNQPQHF
TRBD1 | TRBJ2-7 | many | TRBV28 | TGTGCCAGCAGTCCGTACGGGACAGGGTCCCACGAGCAGTACTTC | CASSPYGTGSHEQYF
TRBD2 | TRBJ2-7 | - | TRBV6-1 | TGTGCCAGCAGTGGACAGGAGACCGGGACTAGCGGGAGGCCGAGCTCCTACGAGCAGTACTTC | CASSGQETGTSGRPSSYEQYF
- | TRBJ2-2 | many | TRBV2 | TGTGCCAGCAGCAGGGACACCGGGGAGCTGTTTTTT | CASSRDTGELFF
- | TRBJ1-2 | - | TRBV28 | TGTGCCAGCAGCCCTGGAAGCCTGTTTAACTATGGCTACACCTTC | CASSPGSLFNYGYTF
TRBD1 | TRBJ1-5 | - | TRBV28 | TGTGCCAGCAGTTCTGGACAGGGAATATATCAGCCCCAGCATTTT | CASSSGQGIYQPQHF
TRBD2 | TRBJ2-3 | many | TRBV27 | TGTGCCAGCACTCGACTAGCGGGCAGCACAGATACGCAGTATTTT | CASTRLAGSTDTQYF
TRBD1 | TRBJ2-7 | many | TRBV28 | TGTGCCAGCAGAAAAGACAGGGGGTCATACGAGCAGTACTTC | CASRKDRGSYEQYF
TRBD2 | TRBJ2-7 | many | TRBV7-8 | TGTGCCAGCAGAAGGGAGGGCCTCTTGGGCGAGCAGTACTTC | CASRREGLLGEQYF
TRBD2 | TRBJ2-3 | - | TRBV6-2/TRBV6-3 | TGTGCCAGCAGGCCGGCGGGAGTTGGAGATACGCAGTATTTT | CASRPAGVGDTQYF
- | TRBJ1-1 | - | TRBV30 | TGTGCCTGGCGCTTAAGGGGGGAGTTGGACACTGAAGCTTTCTTT | CAWRLRGELDTEAFF
- | TRBJ2-3 | many | TRBV11-3 | TGTGCCAGCAGCTCTGGGGGGAATGGAGATACGCAGTATTTT | CASSSGGNGDTQYF
TRBD1 | TRBJ1-4 | - | TRBV5-5 | TGTGCCAGCAGCCCGGGAATTGGGACAGGGGGCTCTGAAAAACTGTTTTTT | CASSPGIGTGGSEKLFF
- | TRBJ2-3 | few | TRBV10-2 | TGCGCCAGCAGGCCGTTTGGAGTGGGTGATACGCAGTATTTT | CASRPFGVGDTQYF